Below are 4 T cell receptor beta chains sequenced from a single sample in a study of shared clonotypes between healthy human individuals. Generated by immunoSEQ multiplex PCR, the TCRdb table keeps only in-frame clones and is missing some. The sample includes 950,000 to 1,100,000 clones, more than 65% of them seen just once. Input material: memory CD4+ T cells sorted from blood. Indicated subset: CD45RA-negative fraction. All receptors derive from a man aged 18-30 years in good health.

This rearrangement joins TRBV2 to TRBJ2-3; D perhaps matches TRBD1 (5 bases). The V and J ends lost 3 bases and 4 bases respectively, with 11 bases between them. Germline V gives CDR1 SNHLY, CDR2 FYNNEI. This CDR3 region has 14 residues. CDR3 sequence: CASSDDRFSDTQYF. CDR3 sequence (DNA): TGTGCCAGCAGTGACGACAGATTTTCAGATACGCAGTATTTT.

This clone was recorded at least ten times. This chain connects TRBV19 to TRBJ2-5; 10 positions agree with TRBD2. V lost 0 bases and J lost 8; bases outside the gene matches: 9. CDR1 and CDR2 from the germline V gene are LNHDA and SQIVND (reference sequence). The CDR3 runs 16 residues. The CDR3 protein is CASSIDPSSGGLTQYF. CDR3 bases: TGTGCCAGTAGTATAGACCCGTCTAGCGGGGGCCTTACCCAGTACTTC.

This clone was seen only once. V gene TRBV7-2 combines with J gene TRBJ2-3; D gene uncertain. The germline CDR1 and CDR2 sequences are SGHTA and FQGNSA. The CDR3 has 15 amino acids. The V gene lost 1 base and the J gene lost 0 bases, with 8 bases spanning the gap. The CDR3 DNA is TGTGCCAGCAGCTTAGAGGGAATAAGCACAGATACGCAGTATTTT. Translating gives CASSLEGISTDTQYF.

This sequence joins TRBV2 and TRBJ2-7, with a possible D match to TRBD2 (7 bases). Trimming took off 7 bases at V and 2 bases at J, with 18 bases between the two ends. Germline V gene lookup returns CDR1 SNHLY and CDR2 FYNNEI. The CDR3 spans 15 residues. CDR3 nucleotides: TGTGCCAGCAAAGGGGGGGTGCACGGAGCCTACGAGCAGTACTTC. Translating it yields CASKGGVHGAYEQYF.